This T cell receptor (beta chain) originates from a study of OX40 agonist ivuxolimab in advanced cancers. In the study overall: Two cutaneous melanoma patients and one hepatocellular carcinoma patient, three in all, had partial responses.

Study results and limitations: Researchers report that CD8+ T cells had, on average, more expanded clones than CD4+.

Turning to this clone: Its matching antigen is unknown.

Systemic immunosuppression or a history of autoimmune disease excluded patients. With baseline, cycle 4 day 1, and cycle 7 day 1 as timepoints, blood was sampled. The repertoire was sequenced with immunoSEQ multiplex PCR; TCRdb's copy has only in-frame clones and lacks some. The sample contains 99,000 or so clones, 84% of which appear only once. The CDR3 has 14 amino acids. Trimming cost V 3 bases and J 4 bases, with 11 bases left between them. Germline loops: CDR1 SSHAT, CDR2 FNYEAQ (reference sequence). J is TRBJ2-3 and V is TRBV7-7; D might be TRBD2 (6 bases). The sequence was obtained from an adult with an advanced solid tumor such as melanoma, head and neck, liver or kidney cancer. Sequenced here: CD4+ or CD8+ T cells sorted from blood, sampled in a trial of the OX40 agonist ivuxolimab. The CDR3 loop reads CASSLVGEADTQYF. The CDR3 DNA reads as TGTGCCAGCAGCTTGGTGGGGGAGGCAGATACGCAGTATTTT.